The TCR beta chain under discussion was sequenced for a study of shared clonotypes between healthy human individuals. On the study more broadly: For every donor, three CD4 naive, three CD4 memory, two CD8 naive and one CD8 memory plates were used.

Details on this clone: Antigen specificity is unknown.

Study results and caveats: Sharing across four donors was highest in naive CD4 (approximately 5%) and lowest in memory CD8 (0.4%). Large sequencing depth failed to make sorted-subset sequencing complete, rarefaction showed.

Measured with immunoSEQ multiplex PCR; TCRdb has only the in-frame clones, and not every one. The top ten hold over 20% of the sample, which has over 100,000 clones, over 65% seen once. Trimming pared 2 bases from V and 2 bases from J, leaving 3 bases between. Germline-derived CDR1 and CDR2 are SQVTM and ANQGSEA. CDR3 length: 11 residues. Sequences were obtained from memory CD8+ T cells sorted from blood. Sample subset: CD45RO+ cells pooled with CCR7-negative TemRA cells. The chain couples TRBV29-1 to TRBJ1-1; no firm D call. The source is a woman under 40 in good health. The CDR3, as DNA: TGCAGCGTTGAAATAAACACTGAAGCTTTCTTT. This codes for CSVEINTEAFF.